The 2 T cell receptor beta chains below were found in one sample sequenced in a study of T cell responses to AZD1222 COVID-19 vaccine. Only in-frame clones appear in the TCRdb table, and some are missing; sequencing was by immunoSEQ multiplex PCR. The sample has 150,000 to 200,000 clones, approximately 91% seen once. The input for sequencing was peripheral blood, taken 28 days after the second AZD1222 dose. These receptors originate from an adult who received the AZD1222 COVID-19 vaccine.

The V gene is TRBV11-2, the J gene TRBJ2-2, with TRBD2 matching 14 bases. V was pared by 5 bases and J by 7 bases, with 6 bases of the junction left unmatched. The CDR3 consists of 16 residues. Germline CDR1 and CDR2: SGHAT and FQNNGV. The CDR3 loop reads CASSPRLAGGLGELFF. The CDR3 coding sequence is TGTGCCAGCAGCCCGAGACTAGCGGGAGGGCTCGGGGAGCTGTTTTTT.

This chain joins TRBV4-2 and TRBJ2-3; 8 nucleotides line up with TRBD1. Germline V CDR1 and CDR2: LGHNA, YNFKEQ. The CDR3 runs 16 residues. J gave up 1 base and V 1 base, and 4 bases lay outside the gene matches. CDR3 amino acids: CASSQVGQGGTDTQYF. The CDR3 DNA reads TGTGCCAGCAGCCAAGTTGGACAGGGAGGCACAGATACGCAGTATTTT.